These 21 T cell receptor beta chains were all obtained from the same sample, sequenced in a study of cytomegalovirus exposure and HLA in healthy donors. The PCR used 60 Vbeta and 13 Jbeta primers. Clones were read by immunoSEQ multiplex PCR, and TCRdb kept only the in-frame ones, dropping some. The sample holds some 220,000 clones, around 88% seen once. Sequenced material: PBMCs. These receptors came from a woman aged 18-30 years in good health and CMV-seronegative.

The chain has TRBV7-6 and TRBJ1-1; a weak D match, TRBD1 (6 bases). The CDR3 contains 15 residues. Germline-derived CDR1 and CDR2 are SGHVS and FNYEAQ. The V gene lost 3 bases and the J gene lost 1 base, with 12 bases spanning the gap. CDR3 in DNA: TGTGCCAGCAGCTTCAGTGGGGGGGCGAACACTGAAGCTTTCTTT. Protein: CASSFSGGANTEAFF. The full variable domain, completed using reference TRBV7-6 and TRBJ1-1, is GAGVSQSPRYKVTKRGQDVALRCDPISGHVSLYWYRQALGQGPEFLTYFNYEAQQDKSGLPNDRFSAERPEGSISTLTIQRTEQRDSAMYRCASSFSGGANTEAFFGQGTRLTVV.

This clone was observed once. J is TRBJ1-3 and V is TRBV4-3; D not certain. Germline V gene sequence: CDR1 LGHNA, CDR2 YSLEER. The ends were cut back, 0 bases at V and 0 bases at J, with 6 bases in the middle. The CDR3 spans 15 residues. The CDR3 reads CASSQEGVSGNTIYF. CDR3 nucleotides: TGCGCCAGCAGCCAAGAGGGAGTCTCTGGAAACACCATATATTTT.

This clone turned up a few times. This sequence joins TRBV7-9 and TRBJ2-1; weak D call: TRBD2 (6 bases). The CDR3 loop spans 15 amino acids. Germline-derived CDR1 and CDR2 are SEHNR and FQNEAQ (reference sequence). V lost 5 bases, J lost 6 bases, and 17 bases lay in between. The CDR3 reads CASSPGLPGPNEQFF. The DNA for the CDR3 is TGTGCCAGCAGCCCGGGACTCCCGGGGCCCAATGAGCAGTTCTTC.

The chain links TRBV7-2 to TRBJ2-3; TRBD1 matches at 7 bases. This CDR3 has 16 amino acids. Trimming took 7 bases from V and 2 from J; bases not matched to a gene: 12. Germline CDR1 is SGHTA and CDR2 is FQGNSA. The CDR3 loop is CASTLPGQRVTDTQYF. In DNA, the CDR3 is TGTGCCAGCACCCTCCCGGGACAGCGCGTCACAGATACGCAGTATTTT.

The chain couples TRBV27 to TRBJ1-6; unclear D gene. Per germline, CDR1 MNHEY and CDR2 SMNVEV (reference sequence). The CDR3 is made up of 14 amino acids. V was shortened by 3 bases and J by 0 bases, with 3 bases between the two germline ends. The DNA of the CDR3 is TGTGCCAGCAGTTTTTACTCCTATAATTCACCCCTCCACTTT. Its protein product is CASSFYSYNSPLHF.

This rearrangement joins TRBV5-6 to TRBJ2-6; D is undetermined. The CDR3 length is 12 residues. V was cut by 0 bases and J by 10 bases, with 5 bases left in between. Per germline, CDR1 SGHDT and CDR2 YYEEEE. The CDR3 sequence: CASSLVRNVLTF. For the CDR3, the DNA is TGTGCCAGCAGCTTGGTGCGGAACGTCCTGACTTTC.

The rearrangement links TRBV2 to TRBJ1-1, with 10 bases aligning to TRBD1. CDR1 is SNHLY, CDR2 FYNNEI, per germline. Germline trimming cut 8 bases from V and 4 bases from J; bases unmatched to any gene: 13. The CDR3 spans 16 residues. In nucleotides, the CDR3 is TGTGCCAGCCGTCCCGGGACAGGGGAACTTCGCACTGAAGCTTTCTTT. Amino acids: CASRPGTGELRTEAFF.

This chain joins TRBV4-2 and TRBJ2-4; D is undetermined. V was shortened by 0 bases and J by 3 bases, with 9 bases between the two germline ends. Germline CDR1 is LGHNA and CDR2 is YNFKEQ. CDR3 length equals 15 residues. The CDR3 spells CASSQDLTVKNIQYF. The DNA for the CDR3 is TGTGCCAGCAGCCAAGATCTAACAGTCAAAAACATTCAGTACTTC.

CDR3 amino acids: CASSVAGAGEKLFF. The CDR3, as DNA: TGTGCCAGCAGCGTAGCAGGGGCGGGTGAAAAACTGTTTTTT. The rearrangement uses TRBV9 and TRBJ1-4; D may be TRBD1 (6 bases). This CDR3 region has 14 residues. With 0 bases removed from V and 7 bases from J, the gap between germline ends came to 10 bases. Germline V lookup: CDR1 SGDLS, CDR2 YYNGEE. Full variable domain (outside the CDR3, taken from reference TRBV9 and TRBJ1-4): DSGVTQTPKHLITATGQRVTLRCSPRSGDLSVYWYQQSLDQGLQFLIQYYNGEERAKGNILERFSAQQFPDLHSELNLSSLELGDSALYFCASSVAGAGEKLFFGSGTQLSVL.

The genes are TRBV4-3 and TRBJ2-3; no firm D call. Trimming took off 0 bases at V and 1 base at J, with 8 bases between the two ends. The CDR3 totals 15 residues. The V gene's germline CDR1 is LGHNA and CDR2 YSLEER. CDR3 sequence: CASSQDRFRTDTQYF. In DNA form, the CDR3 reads TGCGCCAGCAGCCAAGACAGGTTTCGCACAGATACGCAGTATTTT.

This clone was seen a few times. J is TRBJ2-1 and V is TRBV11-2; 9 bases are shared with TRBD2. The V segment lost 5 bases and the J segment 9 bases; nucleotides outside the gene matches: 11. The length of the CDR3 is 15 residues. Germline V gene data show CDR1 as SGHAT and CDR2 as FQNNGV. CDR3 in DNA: TGTGCCAGCAGCCCCCACCGGGGACTAGCTGGTGAGCAGTTCTTC. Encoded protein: CASSPHRGLAGEQFF.

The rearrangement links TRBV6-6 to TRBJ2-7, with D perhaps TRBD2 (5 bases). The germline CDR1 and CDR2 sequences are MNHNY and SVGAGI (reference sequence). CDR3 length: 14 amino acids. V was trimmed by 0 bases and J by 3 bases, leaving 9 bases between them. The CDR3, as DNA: TGTGCCAGCAGTTACTCTGAGGGCCACTACGAGCAGTACTTC. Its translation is CASSYSEGHYEQYF.

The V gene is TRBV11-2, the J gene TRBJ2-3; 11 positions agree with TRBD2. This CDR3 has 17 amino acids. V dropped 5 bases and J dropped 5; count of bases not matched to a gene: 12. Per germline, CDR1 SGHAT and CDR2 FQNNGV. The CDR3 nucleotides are TGTGCCAGCAGCCCCCGCATACTAGCGGGAGCGAGAGATACGCAGTATTTT. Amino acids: CASSPRILAGARDTQYF.

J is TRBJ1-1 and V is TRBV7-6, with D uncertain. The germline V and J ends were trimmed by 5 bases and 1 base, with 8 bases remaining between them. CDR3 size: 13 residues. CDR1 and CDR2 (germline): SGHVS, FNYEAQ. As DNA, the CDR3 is TGTGCCAGCAGCCAAAGACAGAACACTGAAGCTTTCTTT. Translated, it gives CASSQRQNTEAFF. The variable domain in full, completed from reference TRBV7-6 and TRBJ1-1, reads GAGVSQSPRYKVTKRGQDVALRCDPISGHVSLYWYRQALGQGPEFLTYFNYEAQQDKSGLPNDRFSAERPEGSISTLTIQRTEQRDSAMYRCASSQRQNTEAFFGQGTRLTVV.

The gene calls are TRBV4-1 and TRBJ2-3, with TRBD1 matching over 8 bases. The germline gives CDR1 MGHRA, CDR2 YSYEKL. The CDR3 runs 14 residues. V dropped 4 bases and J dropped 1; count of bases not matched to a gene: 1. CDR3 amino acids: CASSPGQGTDTQYF. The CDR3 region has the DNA TGCGCCAGCAGCCCGGGACAGGGCACAGATACGCAGTATTTT.

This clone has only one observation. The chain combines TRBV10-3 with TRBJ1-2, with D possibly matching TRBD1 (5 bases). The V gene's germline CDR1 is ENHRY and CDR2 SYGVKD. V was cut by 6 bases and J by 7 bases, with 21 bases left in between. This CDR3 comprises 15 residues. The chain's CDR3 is CAISQGLFSIGGYTF. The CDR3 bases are TGTGCCATCAGCCAGGGTTTATTTTCGATCGGTGGCTACACCTTC.

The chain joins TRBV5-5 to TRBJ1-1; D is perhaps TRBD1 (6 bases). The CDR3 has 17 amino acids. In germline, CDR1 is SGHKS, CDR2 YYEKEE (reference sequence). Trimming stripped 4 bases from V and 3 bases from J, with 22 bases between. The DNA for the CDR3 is TGTGCCAGCAGCCCTAGGGGGACGGTCACCAGTTACACTGAAGCTTTCTTT. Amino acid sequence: CASSPRGTVTSYTEAFF.

The DNA for the CDR3 is TGTGCCAGCAGCCCCCTCCCCTACGAGCAGTACTTC. Protein product: CASSPLPYEQYF. The chain carries TRBV7-9 and TRBJ2-7; D ambiguous. CDR3 length: 12 residues. Germline V gives CDR1 SEHNR, CDR2 FQNEAQ (reference sequence). Trimming removed 5 bases from V and 2 bases from J, with 7 bases in between.

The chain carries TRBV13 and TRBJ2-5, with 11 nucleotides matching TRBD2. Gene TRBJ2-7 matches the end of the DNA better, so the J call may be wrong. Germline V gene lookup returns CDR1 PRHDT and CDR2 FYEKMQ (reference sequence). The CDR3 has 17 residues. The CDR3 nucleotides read TGTGCCAGCAGTGGGACTAGCGGTCCTTGGCCCTCCTACGAGCAGTACTTC. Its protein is CASSGTSGPWPSYEQYF.

CDR3: CASSSIPVSNQPQHF. The CDR3 DNA reads as TGTGCCAGCAGCTCTATCCCGGTAAGCAATCAGCCCCAGCATTTT. This chain links TRBV2 with TRBJ1-5; D is undetermined. The germline V and J ends were trimmed by 6 bases and 1 base, with 13 bases remaining between them. The CDR3 runs to 15 residues. Looked up from germline, CDR1 is SNHLY and CDR2 is FYNNEI.

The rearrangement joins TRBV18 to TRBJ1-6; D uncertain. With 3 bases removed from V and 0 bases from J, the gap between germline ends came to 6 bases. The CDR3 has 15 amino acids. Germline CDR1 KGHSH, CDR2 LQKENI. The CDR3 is CASSPVVSYNSPLHF. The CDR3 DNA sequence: TGTGCCAGCTCACCCGTAGTCTCCTATAATTCACCCCTCCACTTT.